A selection of T cell receptor beta chains follows, all from one sample in a study of cytomegalovirus exposure and HLA in healthy donors. Repertoires were generated with immunoSEQ multiplex PCR, while TCRdb's copy carries only in-frame clones and drops some. The table has around 100,000 clones, roughly 71% seen once. The sample comprised PBMCs. Source of these receptors: a man aged 40-49 years in good health and CMV-seropositive. CDR3s leave out the opening cysteine and the closing phenylalanine or tryptophan.

CDR3aa: ASSSRQGEGQPQH; v_gene: TRBV7-2; j_gene: TRBJ1-5
CDR3aa: ASSLALEINEQF; v_gene: TRBV5-4; j_gene: TRBJ2-1
CDR3aa: ASSNILRGETQY; v_gene: TRBV28; j_gene: TRBJ2-5
CDR3aa: ASSSGTTVYEQY; v_gene: TRBV27; j_gene: TRBJ2-7
CDR3aa: ASSIAGAATEAF; v_gene: TRBV19; j_gene: TRBJ1-1
CDR3aa: ASSFPSGAYEQY; v_gene: TRBV28; j_gene: TRBJ2-7
CDR3aa: ASSAGRRLANYGYT; v_gene: TRBV6-1; j_gene: TRBJ1-2
CDR3aa: ASSIASGGNQPQH; v_gene: TRBV19; j_gene: TRBJ1-5
CDR3aa: SVDEGSGYT; v_gene: TRBV29-1; j_gene: TRBJ1-2
CDR3aa: ASSSPPGTSGTPETQY; v_gene: TRBV27; j_gene: TRBJ2-5
CDR3aa: ASSLGDRQPQH; v_gene: TRBV11-2; j_gene: TRBJ1-5
CDR3aa: ASSLFPLQLGTASYEQY; v_gene: TRBV7-2; j_gene: TRBJ2-7
CDR3aa: APKSGLIRSGANVLT; v_gene: TRBV23-1; j_gene: TRBJ2-6
CDR3aa: ASSMVDRVGYT; v_gene: TRBV19; j_gene: TRBJ1-2
CDR3aa: ASSFGPDYGYT; v_gene: TRBV27; j_gene: TRBJ1-2
CDR3aa: ASNPGTGVTDTQY; v_gene: TRBV5-4; j_gene: TRBJ2-3
CDR3aa: ASSLTGLAGAETQY; v_gene: TRBV19; j_gene: TRBJ2-5
CDR3aa: ASGQGNTGELF; v_gene: TRBV12-5; j_gene: TRBJ2-2
CDR3aa: ASSYGLAGDEQF; v_gene: TRBV6-5; j_gene: TRBJ2-1
CDR3aa: ASKSGRGTGELF; v_gene: TRBV2; j_gene: TRBJ2-2
CDR3aa: ASSLFLNNEQF; v_gene: TRBV5-1; j_gene: TRBJ2-1
CDR3aa: ASSATSTTTGELF; v_gene: TRBV5-1; j_gene: TRBJ2-2
CDR3aa: ASASGQGAHEQY; v_gene: TRBV6-6; j_gene: TRBJ2-7
CDR3aa: ASSGGQLYSNQPQH; v_gene: TRBV19; j_gene: TRBJ1-5
CDR3aa: AIRLAENTGELF; v_gene: TRBV5-1; j_gene: TRBJ2-2
CDR3aa: ASRTSGSNEQF; v_gene: TRBV27; j_gene: TRBJ2-1
CDR3aa: ASSSGTVLNTEAF; v_gene: TRBV5-1; j_gene: TRBJ1-1
CDR3aa: ASRRDYNEQF; v_gene: TRBV28; j_gene: TRBJ2-1
CDR3aa: ASSGTATYEQY; v_gene: TRBV19; j_gene: TRBJ2-7